This TCR beta chain derives from a study of cytomegalovirus exposure and HLA in healthy donors. Notes on the study in general: Per a later analysis, 15,000 to 20,000 TCR beta sequences showed association with HLA alleles at 0.05 false discovery rate. Evidence from a later analysis indicated that most CMV-associated TCR beta chains looked HLA-restricted.

The germline V gene encodes CDR1 MNHEY and CDR2 SVGAGI. The CDR3 is 14 residues long. V shed 5 bases, J shed 4 bases, and the junction held 5 bases outside the gene matches. As regards this clone: What it recognizes is unknown.

Primers: 60 Vbeta forward and 13 Jbeta reverse. Produced via immunoSEQ multiplex PCR; TCRdb's table is partial and in-frame only. The sample consists of 90,000 or so clones, about 74% of them appearing once. The source is a woman aged 45-65 years in good health and CMV-seropositive. The V and J genes are TRBV6-5 and TRBJ2-7, with 10 positions matching TRBD2. Sample: PBMCs. The CDR3 bases are TGTGCCAGCAGTCGACTGACTAGCGGGTACGAGCAGTACTTC. Translation: CASSRLTSGYEQYF.